This T cell receptor beta chain was found in a study of graft-versus-host responses after intestinal transplantation. Background on the study: Recipients got multivisceral, liver-intestinal, or isolated intestinal transplants. The study gave all recipients anti-thymocyte globulin induction, then tacrolimus and steroids for two to three years. Study results and limitations: Among recipient marrow samples, GvH clones were found; some appeared first in ileum or blood. Individuals who had graft-donor T cell macrochimerism had allografts that showed high graft-versus-host to host-versus-graft clonal ratios.

CDR3 size: 16 residues. Germline trimming cut 8 bases from V and 3 bases from J; bases unmatched to any gene: 7. From germline, CDR1 is SGHRS and CDR2 YFSETQ. With respect to this clone: Its antigen is as yet unknown.

Libraries were prepared by immunoSEQ multiplex PCR; TCRdb keeps only in-frame clonotypes and omits some of them. The sample holds about 110,000 clones; 90% to 95% are singletons and the top ten take about 0.2%. The source is a human donor who was the organ donor for an intestinal transplant. Sequences were derived from unstimulated CD4+ T cells sorted from spleen or lymph node cells, sampled before transplant. The rearrangement joins TRBV5-1 to TRBJ2-3; 15 bases fit TRBD2. The CDR3 nucleotides read TGCGCCAGTAGACCCGGACTAGCGGGAGGGACAGATACGCAGTATTTT. This sequence encodes CASRPGLAGGTDTQYF.